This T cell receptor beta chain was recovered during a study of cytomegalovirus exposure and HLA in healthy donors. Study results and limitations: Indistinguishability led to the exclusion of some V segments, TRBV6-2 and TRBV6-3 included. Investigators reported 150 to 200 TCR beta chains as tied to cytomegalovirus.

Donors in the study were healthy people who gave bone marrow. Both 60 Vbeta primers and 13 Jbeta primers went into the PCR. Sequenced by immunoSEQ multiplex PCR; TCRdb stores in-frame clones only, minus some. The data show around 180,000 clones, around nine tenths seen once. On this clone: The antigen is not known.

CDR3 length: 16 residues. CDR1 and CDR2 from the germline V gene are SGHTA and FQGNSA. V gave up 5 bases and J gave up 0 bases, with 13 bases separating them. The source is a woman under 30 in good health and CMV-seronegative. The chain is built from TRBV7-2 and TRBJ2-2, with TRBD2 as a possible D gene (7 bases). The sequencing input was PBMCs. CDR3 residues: CASSPRGGTNTGELFF. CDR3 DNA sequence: TGTGCCAGCAGCCCTAGGGGGGGTACGAACACCGGGGAGCTGTTTTTT.